Shown below are 20 T cell receptor beta chains from a single sample sequenced in a study of identical twins. TCRdb reanalysed the 5' RACE reads using MiXCR and keeps one entry per CDR3 protein. The table has 1.5 million or so distinct CDR3 sequences, roughly a third seen once. Sequencing was done on a sample of cord blood. These receptors originate from a newborn girl in good health.

The chain employs TRBV19 and TRBJ2-5; 7 nucleotides line up with TRBD2. Germline V gives CDR1 LNHDA, CDR2 SQIVND (reference sequence). Trimming at V came to 10 bases and at J to 3 bases, leaving 8 bases not matched to a gene. The CDR3 is made up of 13 amino acids. This CDR3 is CATRQLAEETQYF. The CDR3 region has the DNA TGTGCCACCAGACAGCTAGCGGAAGAGACCCAGTACTTC.

The genes are TRBV6-5 and TRBJ1-4; D remains unclear. The CDR3 has 15 residues. Trimming took 4 bases from V and 0 from J, leaving 9 bases between them. Germline CDR1 MNHEY, CDR2 SVGAGI. CDR3 coding DNA: TGTGCCAGCAGTTCTACCGGGCCAACTAATGAAAAACTGTTTTTT. It encodes CASSSTGPTNEKLFF.

This clonotype has more than one count but fewer than ten. The genes are TRBV12-3 or TRBV12-4 and TRBJ2-7; weak D call: TRBD1 (5 bases). The CDR3 covers 13 residues. V was pared by 8 bases and J by 3 bases, with 14 bases between. Written as DNA, the CDR3 is TGTGCCAGCGGCAGGGCGCCAGACTACGAGCAGTACTTC. This gives the protein CASGRAPDYEQYF.

The chain links TRBV5-1 to TRBJ2-5, with D perhaps matching TRBD1 or TRBD2 (5 bases each). Germline CDR1 reads SGHRS; CDR2 reads YFSETQ. The CDR3 spans 14 residues. Trimming pared 0 bases from V and 11 bases from J, leaving 17 bases between. As DNA, the CDR3 is TGCGCCAGCAGCTTGGCGGGACCCGACAATGAGCAGTACTTC. Protein sequence: CASSLAGPDNEQYF.

The chain employs TRBV20-1 and TRBJ2-6; D is unresolved. Looked up from germline, CDR1 is DFQATT and CDR2 is SNEGSKA (reference sequence). The CDR3 covers 15 residues. V lost 5 bases, J lost 0 bases, and 11 bases lay in between. CDR3 loop: CSAANRVSGANVLTF. The CDR3, as DNA: TGCAGTGCTGCAAACCGTGTCTCTGGGGCCAACGTCCTGACTTTC.

V is TRBV5-1 and J is TRBJ1-2; D may be TRBD1 (5 bases). V was pared by 1 base and J by 4 bases, with 29 bases between. There are 20 residues in the CDR3. CDR1 SGHRS and CDR2 YFSETQ come from the germline V gene. In DNA, the CDR3 is TGCGCCAGCAGCTTGCAGTTCCCGGGACGGGAGGTTTTGTTGAGCTATGGCTACACCTTC. Translating it yields CASSLQFPGREVLLSYGYTF. Filled out from reference TRBV5-1 and TRBJ1-2, the complete variable domain reads KAGVTQTPRYLIKTRGQQVTLSCSPISGHRSVSWYQQTPGQGLQFLFEYFSETQRNKGNFPGRFSGRQFSNSRSEMNVSTLELGDSALYLCASSLQFPGREVLLSYGYTFGSGTRLTVV.

The V call is TRBV3-1, the J call TRBJ2-1; TRBD2 aligns across 15 bases. The V and J ends lost 1 base and 5 bases, in that order; junction bases with no gene match: 6. This CDR3 is built from 18 residues. Germline lookup yields CDR1 LGHDT and CDR2 YNNKEL (reference sequence). The CDR3, as DNA: TGTGCCAGCAGCCAAGGACGGACTAGCGGGAGGGGCAACAATGAGCAGTTCTTC. It yields the protein CASSQGRTSGRGNNEQFF.

The chain is built from TRBV9 and TRBJ1-1, with a tentative D call TRBD1 (6 bases). CDR1 is SGDLS, CDR2 YYNGEE, per germline. There are 14 residues in the CDR3. Trimming left V 0 bases short and J 1 base short, with 7 bases between. DNA for the CDR3: TGTGCCAGCAGCGTAGGGGGACAGAACACTGAAGCTTTCTTT. Translation gives CASSVGGQNTEAFF.

This chain links TRBV20-1 with TRBJ1-2, with TRBD1 matching over 9 bases. This CDR3 is 14 amino acids long. Germline assignment: CDR1 DFQATT and CDR2 SNEGSKA (reference sequence). V lost 6 bases, J lost 4 bases, and 9 bases stayed unmatched. CDR3 DNA sequence: TGCAGTGCCGACCCACAGGGGGCCTTCTATGGCTACACCTTC. This sequence encodes CSADPQGAFYGYTF.

There are a few counts of this clonotype. The CDR3 nucleotides are TGTGCCAGCAGTGGACAGGGGGCGCTTGGTGGCTATGGCTACACCTTC. Translated, it gives CASSGQGALGGYGYTF. V usage is TRBV6-2 or TRBV6-3 and J usage is TRBJ1-2, with 11 bases fitting TRBD1. The germline V gene encodes CDR1 MNHEY and CDR2 SVGEGT. The junction had 9 bases not matched to a gene; V was cut back by 5 bases and J by 4 bases. This CDR3 comprises 16 residues.

This clonotype was counted only a few times. The V and J genes are TRBV10-3 and TRBJ1-1; weak D call: TRBD1 (6 bases). This CDR3 contains 15 residues. CDR1 is ENHRY, CDR2 SYGVKD, per germline. V was trimmed by 0 bases and J by 0 bases, leaving 8 bases between them. CDR3 DNA sequence: TGTGCCATCAGTGAGTCCACAGGGTTGAACACTGAAGCTTTCTTT. Translation: CAISESTGLNTEAFF.

The chain couples TRBV5-8 to TRBJ2-3, with 9 bases fitting TRBD1. The germline CDR1 and CDR2 sequences are SGHTS and YDEGEE. V lost 0 bases and J lost 0; bases outside the gene matches: 5. This CDR3 contains 17 residues. CDR3 amino acids: CASSLATGGLSTDTQYF. The CDR3 DNA sequence: TGTGCCAGCAGCTTGGCGACAGGGGGGCTTAGCACAGATACGCAGTATTTT.

The chain combines TRBV6-1 with TRBJ2-5; D call uncertain. V lost 5 bases and J 1 base, leaving 17 bases between the germline ends. Germline CDR1 MNHNS, CDR2 SASEGT. The CDR3 length is 16 residues. Here the CDR3 DNA reads TGTGCCAGCAGTTTCGCACGGGCCAGTCGCCAAGAGACCCAGTACTTC. As protein: CASSFARASRQETQYF.

J is TRBJ1-3 and V is TRBV5-1, with a possible D match to TRBD1 (5 bases). The CDR3 contains 15 residues. The germline V gene encodes CDR1 SGHRS and CDR2 YFSETQ. V was cut by 4 bases and J by 1 base, with 12 bases left in between. The CDR3 nucleotides read TGCGCCAGCAGCGGACTAGGACAATCTGGAAACACCATATATTTT. This gives the protein CASSGLGQSGNTIYF.

This clonotype was detected only a few times. The V call is TRBV4-1, the J call TRBJ1-5; 9 nucleotides match TRBD1. Germline CDR1 reads MGHRA; CDR2 reads YSYEKL. The V and J ends lost 1 base and 1 base, in that order; junction bases with no gene match: 5. This CDR3 is built from 17 residues. The CDR3 sequence is CASSQGGTGRSNQPQHF. CDR3 nucleotides: TGCGCCAGCAGCCAAGGGGGGACAGGGAGGAGCAATCAGCCCCAGCATTTT.

This clonotype was recorded a few times. V usage is TRBV5-6 and J usage is TRBJ2-7, with D possibly being TRBD2 (5 bases). CDR1 is SGHDT and CDR2 is YYEEEE in the germline V gene. Trimming shortened V by 2 bases and J by 2 bases, and 20 bases separated the two germline ends. CDR3 size: 17 residues. Here the CDR3 reads CASSFLTSGPKTYEQYF. DNA of the CDR3: TGTGCCAGCAGCTTCTTGACGAGCGGTCCTAAAACCTACGAGCAGTACTTC.

In this sample, this clonotype turned up a few times. This chain joins TRBV12-3 or TRBV12-4 and TRBJ2-5; TRBD2 matches at 8 bases. CDR3 length: 14 amino acids. Unmatched junction bases numbered 6, after V lost 6 bases and J lost 3 bases. CDR3 region: CASRTTSAEETQYF. The CDR3, as DNA: TGTGCCAGCAGGACGACTAGCGCAGAAGAGACCCAGTACTTC.

The V gene is TRBV6-1, the J gene TRBJ1-1; D might be TRBD1 (6 bases). In germline, CDR1 is MNHNS, CDR2 SASEGT. V lost 7 bases and J 3 bases, leaving 15 bases between the germline ends. The CDR3 consists of 14 residues. CDR3 amino acids: CASTSQPGDTEAFF. CDR3 coding DNA: TGTGCCAGCACCTCACAGCCAGGGGACACTGAAGCTTTCTTT.

The chain joins TRBV3-1 to TRBJ2-3; D gene ambiguous. CDR3 length equals 13 residues. Trimming removed 1 base from V and 7 bases from J, with 9 bases in between. CDR1 LGHDT and CDR2 YNNKEL come from the germline V gene (reference sequence). The CDR3 region has the DNA TGTGCCAGCAGCCAAGCGGCTAGAAATACGCAGTATTTT. Translation: CASSQAARNTQYF.

This chain uses TRBV10-3 with TRBJ2-7; the match to TRBD2 covers 12 bases. This CDR3 is 15 amino acids long. Germline CDR1 reads ENHRY; CDR2 reads SYGVKD. The V gene end was trimmed by 7 bases and the J gene end by 7 bases; junction bases not matched to a gene: 11. CDR3 loop: CAITRTSGMYNEQYF. CDR3 DNA: TGTGCCATCACCAGGACTAGCGGGATGTACAATGAGCAGTACTTC.